This T cell receptor beta chain originates from a study of OX40 agonist ivuxolimab in advanced cancers. As for the study in general: Patients were dosed intravenously with ivuxolimab at 0.01 to 10 mg/kg every 2 weeks.

V was pared by 3 bases and J by 6 bases, with 12 bases between. Germline CDR1 reads SGHRS; CDR2 reads YFSETQ. The CDR3 contains 13 residues. Some clones are missing from TCRdb's copy, which holds only in-frame ones; the method was immunoSEQ multiplex PCR. The data contain around 94,000 clones, more than 90% of them singletons. This sequence joins TRBV5-1 and TRBJ1-2; a weak D match, TRBD1 (6 bases). This specimen was CD4+ or CD8+ T cells sorted from blood, taken in a trial of the OX40 agonist ivuxolimab. The receptor comes from an adult with an advanced solid tumor such as melanoma, head and neck, liver or kidney cancer. In DNA form, the CDR3 reads TGCGCCAGCAGCTCGGACAGAGCAAATGGCTACACCTTC. Protein sequence: CASSSDRANGYTF.